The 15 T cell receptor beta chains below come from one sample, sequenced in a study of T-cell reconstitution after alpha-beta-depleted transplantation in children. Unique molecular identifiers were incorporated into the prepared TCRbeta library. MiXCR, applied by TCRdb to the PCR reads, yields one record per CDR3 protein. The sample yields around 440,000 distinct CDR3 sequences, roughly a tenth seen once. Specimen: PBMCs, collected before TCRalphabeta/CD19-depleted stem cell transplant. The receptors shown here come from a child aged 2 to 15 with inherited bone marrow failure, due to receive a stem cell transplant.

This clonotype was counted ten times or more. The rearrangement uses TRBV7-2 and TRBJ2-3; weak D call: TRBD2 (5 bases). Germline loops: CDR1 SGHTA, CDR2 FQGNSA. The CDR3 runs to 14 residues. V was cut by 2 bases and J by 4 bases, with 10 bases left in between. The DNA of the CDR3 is TGTGCCAGCAGCTTAAACCCGGGATCAGATACGCAGTATTTT. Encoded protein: CASSLNPGSDTQYF.

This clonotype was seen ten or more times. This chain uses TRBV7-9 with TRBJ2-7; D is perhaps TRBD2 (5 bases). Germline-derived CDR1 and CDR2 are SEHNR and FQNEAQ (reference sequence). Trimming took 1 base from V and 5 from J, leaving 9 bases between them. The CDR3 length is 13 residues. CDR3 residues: CASSLVRADEQYF. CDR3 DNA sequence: TGTGCCAGCAGCTTAGTGCGGGCGGACGAGCAGTACTTC.

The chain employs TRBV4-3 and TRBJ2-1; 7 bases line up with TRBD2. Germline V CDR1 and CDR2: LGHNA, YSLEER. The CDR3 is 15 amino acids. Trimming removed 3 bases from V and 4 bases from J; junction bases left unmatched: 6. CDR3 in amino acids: CASSHILAAYNEQFF. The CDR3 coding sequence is TGCGCCAGCAGCCATATCCTAGCGGCTTACAATGAGCAGTTCTTC.

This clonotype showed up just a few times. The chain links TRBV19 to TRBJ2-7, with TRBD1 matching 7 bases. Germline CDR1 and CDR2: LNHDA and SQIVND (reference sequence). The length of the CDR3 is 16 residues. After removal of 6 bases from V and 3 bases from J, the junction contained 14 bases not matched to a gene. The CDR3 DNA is TGTGCCAGTAGCGTAATCCCGGGACAGTCGGGCTACGAGCAGTACTTC. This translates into CASSVIPGQSGYEQYF.

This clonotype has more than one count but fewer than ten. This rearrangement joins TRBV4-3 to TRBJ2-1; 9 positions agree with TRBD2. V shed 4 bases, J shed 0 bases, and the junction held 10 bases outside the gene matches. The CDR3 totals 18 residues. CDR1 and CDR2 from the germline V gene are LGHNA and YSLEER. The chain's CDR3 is CASSRYYSGGSSYNEQFF. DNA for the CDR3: TGCGCCAGCAGCCGCTACTACAGCGGGGGGAGCTCCTACAATGAGCAGTTCTTC.

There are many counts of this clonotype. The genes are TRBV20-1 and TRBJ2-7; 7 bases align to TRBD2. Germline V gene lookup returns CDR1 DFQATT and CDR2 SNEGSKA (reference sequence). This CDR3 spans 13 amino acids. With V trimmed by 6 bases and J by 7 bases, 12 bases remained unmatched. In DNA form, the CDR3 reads TGCAGTGCCACCGGCGGGAGCCCCCGGGAGCAGTACTTC. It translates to CSATGGSPREQYF.

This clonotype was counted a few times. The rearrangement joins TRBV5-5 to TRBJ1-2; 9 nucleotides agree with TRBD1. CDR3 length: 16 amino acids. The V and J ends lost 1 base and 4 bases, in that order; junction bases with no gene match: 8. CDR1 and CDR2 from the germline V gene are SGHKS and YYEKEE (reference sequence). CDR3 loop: CASSLLPGQGLYGYTF. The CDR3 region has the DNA TGTGCCAGCAGCTTGCTCCCGGGACAGGGCCTCTATGGCTACACCTTC.

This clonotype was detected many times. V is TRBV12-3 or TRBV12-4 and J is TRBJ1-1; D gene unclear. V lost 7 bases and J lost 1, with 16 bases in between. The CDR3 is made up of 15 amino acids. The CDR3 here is CASTVSSVGNTEAFF. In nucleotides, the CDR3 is TGTGCCAGCACCGTAAGCAGTGTAGGGAACACTGAAGCTTTCTTT.

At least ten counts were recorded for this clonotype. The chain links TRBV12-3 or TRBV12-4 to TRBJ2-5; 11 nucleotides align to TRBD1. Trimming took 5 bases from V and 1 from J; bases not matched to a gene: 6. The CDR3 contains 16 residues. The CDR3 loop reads CASSRTGGEIQETQYF. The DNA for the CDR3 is TGTGCCAGCAGTCGGACAGGGGGCGAAATCCAAGAGACCCAGTACTTC.

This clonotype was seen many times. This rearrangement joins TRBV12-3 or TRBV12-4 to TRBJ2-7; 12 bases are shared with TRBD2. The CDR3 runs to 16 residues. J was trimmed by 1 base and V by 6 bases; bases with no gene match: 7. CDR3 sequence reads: CASRAGLAGPSYEQYF. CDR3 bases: TGTGCCAGCAGGGCGGGACTAGCGGGCCCTTCCTACGAGCAGTACTTC.

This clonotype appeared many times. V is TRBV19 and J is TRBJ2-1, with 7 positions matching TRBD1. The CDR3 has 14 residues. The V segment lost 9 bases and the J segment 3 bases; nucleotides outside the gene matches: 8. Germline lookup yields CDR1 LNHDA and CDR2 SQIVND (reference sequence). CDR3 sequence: CASRPGTDYNEQFF. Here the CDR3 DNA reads TGTGCCAGCAGGCCGGGGACAGACTACAATGAGCAGTTCTTC.

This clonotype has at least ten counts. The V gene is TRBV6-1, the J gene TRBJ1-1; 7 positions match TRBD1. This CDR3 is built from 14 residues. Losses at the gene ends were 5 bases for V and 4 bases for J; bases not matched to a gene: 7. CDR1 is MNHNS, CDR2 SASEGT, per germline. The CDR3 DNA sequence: TGTGCCAGCAGTCCAAGGGGGCCTCTCACTGAAGCTTTCTTT. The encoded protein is CASSPRGPLTEAFF.

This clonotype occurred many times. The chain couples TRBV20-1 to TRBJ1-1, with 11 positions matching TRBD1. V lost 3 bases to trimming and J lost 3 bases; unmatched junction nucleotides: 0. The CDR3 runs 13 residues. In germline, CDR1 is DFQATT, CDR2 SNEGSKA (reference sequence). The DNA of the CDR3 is TGCAGTGCTAGGGGACAGGGGGACACTGAAGCTTTCTTT. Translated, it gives CSARGQGDTEAFF.

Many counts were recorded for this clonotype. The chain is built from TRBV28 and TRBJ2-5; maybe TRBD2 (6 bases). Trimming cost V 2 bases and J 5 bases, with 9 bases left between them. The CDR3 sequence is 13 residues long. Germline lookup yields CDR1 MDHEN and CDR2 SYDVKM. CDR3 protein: CASSLGGQETQYF. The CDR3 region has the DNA TGTGCCAGCAGTTTAGGAGGGCAGGAGACCCAGTACTTC.

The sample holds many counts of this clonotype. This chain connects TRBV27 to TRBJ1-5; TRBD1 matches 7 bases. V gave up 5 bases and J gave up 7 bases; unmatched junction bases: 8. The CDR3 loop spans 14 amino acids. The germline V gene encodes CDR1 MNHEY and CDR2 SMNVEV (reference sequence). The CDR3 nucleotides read TGTGCCAGCAGTGTGACAGGGAAGGGACAGCCCCAGCATTTT. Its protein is CASSVTGKGQPQHF.